This T cell receptor (beta chain) was identified during a study of human versus mouse CDR3 diversity and MHC coevolution. Study as a whole: Valid reads per sample ranged from about 5.5 x 10^6 to 1.7 x 10^7. Notes on the study in general: iCHAO1 estimated the human TCR beta repertoire at some 1.7 million clonotypes. Clonal inequality was lowest in most of the three human donors.

Of note for this clone: Its antigen remains unknown.

Sorting isolated naive CD4 T cells lacking CD45RO and expressing CD62L. The CDR3 contains 16 residues. V lost 5 bases and J lost 4; bases outside the gene matches: 5. Per the germline V gene, CDR1 is MNHEY and CDR2 is SMNVEV (reference sequence). Using immunoSEQ multiplex PCR, the repertoire was profiled, and TCRdb retains in-frame clones only, with some absent. This table has roughly 81,000 clones, around 93% appearing once. The receptor comes from a person between 30 and 69 years old in good health. Sequencing was done on a sample of naive CD4+ T cells from blood. Subset specified: CD45RO-negative CD62L-positive naive CD4 T cells. This rearrangement joins TRBV27 to TRBJ2-3; the match to TRBD2 covers 14 bases. CDR3 in DNA: TGTGCCAGCAGTCCCCGACTAGCGGGGGGGCCAGATACGCAGTATTTT. Translated: CASSPRLAGGPDTQYF.